Listed below are T cell receptor beta chains from one sample, sequenced in a study of cytomegalovirus exposure and HLA in healthy donors. Data came from immunoSEQ multiplex PCR; TCRdb stores just in-frame clones and leaves some out. The profile shows over 150,000 clones, approximately 77% of them singletons. Sample: PBMCs. These receptors were collected from a young man in good health and CMV-seronegative. Both conserved end residues are part of each CDR3. The size field is filled for only some rows; it gives once, few, many or a size class.

clone_size,j_call,v_call,cdr3_aa
NA,TRBJ1-3,TRBV28,CASQTHQANTIYF
NA,TRBJ2-3,TRBV5-6,CASSRDGRARADTQYF
NA,TRBJ2-7,TRBV5-6,CASSVGQGASEQYF
NA,TRBJ2-5,TRBV19,CASSPGQGATKTQYF
NA,TRBJ2-1,TRBV7-8,CASSLGSRASGYNEQFF
NA,TRBJ2-7,TRBV9,CASSVAGGWGDSEYEQYF
NA,NA,TRBV7-2,CASSSTGTPLYEQYF
few,TRBJ2-3,TRBV5-1,CASSPSGRTADTQYF
NA,TRBJ2-3,TRBV27,CASSWRATSTDTQYF
NA,TRBJ1-1,TRBV6-6,CASSLSPTVEAFF
NA,TRBJ1-5,TRBV6-6,CASSYAGSRGNQPQHF
NA,TRBJ2-2,TRBV29-1,CSAMDRVLSPGELFF
NA,TRBJ2-1,TRBV5-1,CASSFQGGNEQFF
NA,TRBJ2-2,TRBV6-5,CASRPGAGELFF
once,TRBJ1-6,TRBV7-8,CASSLGAGLYNSPLHF
few,NA,TRBV7-2,CASSATLLGSYEQYF
few,TRBJ1-1,TRBV28,CASSSDRLYIPMNTEAFF
NA,TRBJ2-7,TRBV5-1,CASSLGQGESGEQYF
NA,TRBJ2-5,TRBV4-3,CASSDGLAGSYQETQYF
NA,TRBJ2-1,TRBV5-6,CASSLAGRQSSYNEQFF
few,TRBJ1-5,TRBV4-1,CASSQTQIRGRSQPQHF
NA,TRBJ2-7,TRBV27,CASSPRDSPYEQYF
NA,TRBJ2-2,TRBV18,CASSPQGKTGELFF
NA,TRBJ2-7,TRBV28,CASSDREQYF
NA,TRBJ2-5,TRBV6-5,CASKRGRETQYF
few,TRBJ2-1,TRBV2,CASSEQAGGPPFEQFF
NA,TRBJ2-7,TRBV7-9,CASSPVVRDRASGNEQYF
NA,TRBJ1-5,TRBV9,CASSVEGDNQPQHF
few,TRBJ2-5,TRBV19,CASSNQETQYF
NA,TRBJ2-5,TRBV18,CASSPPPAGTQETQYF
NA,TRBJ2-7,TRBV5-1,CASSVDRVYEQYF